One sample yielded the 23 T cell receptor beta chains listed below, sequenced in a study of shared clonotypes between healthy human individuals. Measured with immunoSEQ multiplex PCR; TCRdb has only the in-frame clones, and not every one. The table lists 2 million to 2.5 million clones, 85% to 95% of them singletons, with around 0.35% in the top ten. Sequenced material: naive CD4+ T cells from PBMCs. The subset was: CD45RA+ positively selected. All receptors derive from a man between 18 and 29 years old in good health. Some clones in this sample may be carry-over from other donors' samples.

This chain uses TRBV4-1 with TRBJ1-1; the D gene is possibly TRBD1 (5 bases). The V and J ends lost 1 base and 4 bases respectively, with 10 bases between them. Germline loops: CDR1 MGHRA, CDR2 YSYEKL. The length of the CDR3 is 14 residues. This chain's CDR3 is CASSQVPGGTEAFF. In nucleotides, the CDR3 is TGCGCCAGCAGCCAAGTTCCCGGGGGCACTGAAGCTTTCTTT.

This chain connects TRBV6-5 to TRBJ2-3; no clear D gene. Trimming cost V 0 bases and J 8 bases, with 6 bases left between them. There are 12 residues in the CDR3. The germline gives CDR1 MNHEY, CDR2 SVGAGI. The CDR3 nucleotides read TGTGCCAGCAGTTACTCGGGTGGTACGCAGTATTTT. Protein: CASSYSGGTQYF.

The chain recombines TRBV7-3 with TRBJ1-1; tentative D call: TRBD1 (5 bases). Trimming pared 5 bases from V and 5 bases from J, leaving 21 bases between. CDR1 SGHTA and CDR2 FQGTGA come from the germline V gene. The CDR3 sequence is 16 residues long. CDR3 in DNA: TGTGCCAGCAGCCCTATGGCTCGGGGGGTATATACTGAAGCTTTCTTT. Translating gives CASSPMARGVYTEAFF.

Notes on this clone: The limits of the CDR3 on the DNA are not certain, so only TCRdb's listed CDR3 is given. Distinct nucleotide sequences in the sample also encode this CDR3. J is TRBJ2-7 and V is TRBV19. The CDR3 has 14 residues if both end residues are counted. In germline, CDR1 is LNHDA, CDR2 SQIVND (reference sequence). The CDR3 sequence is CASSIRAGPYEQYF.

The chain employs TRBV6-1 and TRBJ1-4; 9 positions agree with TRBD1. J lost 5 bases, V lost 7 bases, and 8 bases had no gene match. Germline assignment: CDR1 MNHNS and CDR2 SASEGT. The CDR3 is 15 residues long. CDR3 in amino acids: CASKPRTGVNEKLFF. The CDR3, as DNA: TGTGCCAGCAAACCAAGGACAGGGGTCAATGAAAAACTGTTTTTT.

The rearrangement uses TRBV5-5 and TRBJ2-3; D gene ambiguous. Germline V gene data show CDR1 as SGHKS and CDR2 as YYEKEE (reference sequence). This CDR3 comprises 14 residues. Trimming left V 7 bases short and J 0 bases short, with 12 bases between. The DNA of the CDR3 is TGTGCCAGCGCCCCTTACGGCAGCACAGATACGCAGTATTTT. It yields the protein CASAPYGSTDTQYF.

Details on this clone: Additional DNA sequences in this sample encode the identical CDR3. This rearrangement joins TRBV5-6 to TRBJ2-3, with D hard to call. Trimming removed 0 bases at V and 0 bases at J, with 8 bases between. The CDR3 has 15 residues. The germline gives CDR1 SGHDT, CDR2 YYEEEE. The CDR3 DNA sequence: TGTGCCAGCAGCTTGGGTCCGACTAGCACAGATACGCAGTATTTT. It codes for CASSLGPTSTDTQYF. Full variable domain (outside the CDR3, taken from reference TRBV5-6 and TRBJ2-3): DAGVTQSPTHLIKTRGQQVTLRCSPKSGHDTVSWYQQALGQGPQFIFQYYEEEERQRGNFPDRFSGHQFPNYSSELNVNALLLGDSALYLCASSLGPTSTDTQYFGPGTRLTVL.

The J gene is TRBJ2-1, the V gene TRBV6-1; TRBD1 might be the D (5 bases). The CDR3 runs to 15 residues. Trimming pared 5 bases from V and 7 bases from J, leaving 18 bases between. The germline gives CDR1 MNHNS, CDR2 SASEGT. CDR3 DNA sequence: TGTGCCAGCAGTTTTGGCAGGGCACTTGGTAATGAGCAGTTCTTC. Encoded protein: CASSFGRALGNEQFF.

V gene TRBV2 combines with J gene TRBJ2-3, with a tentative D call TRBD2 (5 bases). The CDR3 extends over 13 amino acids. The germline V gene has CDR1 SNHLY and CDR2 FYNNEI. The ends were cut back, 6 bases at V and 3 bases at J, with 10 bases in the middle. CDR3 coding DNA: TGTGCCAGCAGACTAGTCTTTACAGATACGCAGTATTTT. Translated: CASRLVFTDTQYF. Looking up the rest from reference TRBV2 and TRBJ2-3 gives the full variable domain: EPEVTQTPSHQVTQMGQEVILRCVPISNHLYFYWYRQILGQKVEFLVSFYNNEISEKSEIFDDQFSVERPDGSNFTLKIRSTKLEDSAMYFCASRLVFTDTQYFGPGTRLTVL.

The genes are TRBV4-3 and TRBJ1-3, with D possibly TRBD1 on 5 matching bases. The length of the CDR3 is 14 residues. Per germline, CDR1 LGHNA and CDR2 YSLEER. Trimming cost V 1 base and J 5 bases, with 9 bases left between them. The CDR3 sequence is CASSQGGERNTIYF. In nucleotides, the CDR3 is TGCGCCAGCAGCCAAGGGGGGGAGAGAAACACCATATATTTT.

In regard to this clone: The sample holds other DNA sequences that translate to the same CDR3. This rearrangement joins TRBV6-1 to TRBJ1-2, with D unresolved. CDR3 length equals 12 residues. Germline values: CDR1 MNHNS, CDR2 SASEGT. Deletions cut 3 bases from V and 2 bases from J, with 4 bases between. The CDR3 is CASSDGNYGYTF. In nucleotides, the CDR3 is TGTGCCAGCAGTGATGGGAACTATGGCTACACCTTC.

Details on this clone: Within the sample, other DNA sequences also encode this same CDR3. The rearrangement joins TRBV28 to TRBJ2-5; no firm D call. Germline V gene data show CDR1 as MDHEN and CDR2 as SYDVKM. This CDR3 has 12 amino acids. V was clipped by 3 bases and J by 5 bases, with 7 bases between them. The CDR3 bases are TGTGCCAGCAGTTTGAGGTCGGAGACCCAGTACTTC. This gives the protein CASSLRSETQYF.

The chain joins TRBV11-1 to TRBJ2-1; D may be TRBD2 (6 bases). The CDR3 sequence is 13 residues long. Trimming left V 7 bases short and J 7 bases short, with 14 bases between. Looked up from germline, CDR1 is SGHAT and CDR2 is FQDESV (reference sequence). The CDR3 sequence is CASKSSAGNEQFF. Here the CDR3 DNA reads TGTGCCAGCAAGTCTTCGGCGGGGAATGAGCAGTTCTTC.

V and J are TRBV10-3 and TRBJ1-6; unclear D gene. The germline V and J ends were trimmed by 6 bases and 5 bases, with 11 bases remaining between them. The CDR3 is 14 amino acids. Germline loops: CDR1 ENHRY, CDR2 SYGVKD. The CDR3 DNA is TGTGCCATCAGCAGGTTGAACGATAATTCACCCCTCCACTTT. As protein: CAISRLNDNSPLHF.

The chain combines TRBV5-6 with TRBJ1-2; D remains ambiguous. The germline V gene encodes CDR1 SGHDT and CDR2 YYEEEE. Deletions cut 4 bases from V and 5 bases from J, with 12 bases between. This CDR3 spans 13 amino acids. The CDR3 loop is CASSIREGYGYTF. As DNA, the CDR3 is TGTGCCAGCAGCATCCGAGAGGGTTATGGCTACACCTTC.

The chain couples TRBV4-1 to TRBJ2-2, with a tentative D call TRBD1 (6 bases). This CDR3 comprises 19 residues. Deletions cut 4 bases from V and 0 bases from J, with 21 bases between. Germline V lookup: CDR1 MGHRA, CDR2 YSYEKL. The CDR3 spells CASSRWWYGQIPNTGELFF. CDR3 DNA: TGCGCCAGCAGCCGGTGGTGGTACGGACAGATACCGAACACCGGGGAGCTGTTTTTT.

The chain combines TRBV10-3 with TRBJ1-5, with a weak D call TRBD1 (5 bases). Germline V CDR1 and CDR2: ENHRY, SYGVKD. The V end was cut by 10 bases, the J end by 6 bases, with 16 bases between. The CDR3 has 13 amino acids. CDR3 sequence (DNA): TGTGCCACTGGGGGTGGGTTCGGTCAGCCCCAGCATTTT. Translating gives CATGGGFGQPQHF.

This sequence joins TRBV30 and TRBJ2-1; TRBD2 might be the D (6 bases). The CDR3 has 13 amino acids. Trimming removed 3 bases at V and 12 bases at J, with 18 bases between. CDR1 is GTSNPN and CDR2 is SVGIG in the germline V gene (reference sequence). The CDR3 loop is CAWSGYRGSSQFF. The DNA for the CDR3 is TGTGCCTGGAGCGGATACCGGGGGTCGTCGCAGTTCTTC.

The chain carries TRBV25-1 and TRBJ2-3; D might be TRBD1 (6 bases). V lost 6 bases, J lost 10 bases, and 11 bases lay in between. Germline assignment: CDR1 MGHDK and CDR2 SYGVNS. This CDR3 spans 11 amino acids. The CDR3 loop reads CASSRGNAQYF. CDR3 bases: TGTGCCAGCAGCAGGGGCAACGCGCAGTATTTT.

The CDR3 DNA follows: TGTGCCAGCAGCCTAAGCCCCTACAATGAGCAGTTCTTC. Its protein product is CASSLSPYNEQFF. This chain joins TRBV7-9 and TRBJ2-1; D gene uncertain. Trimming cost V 5 bases and J 2 bases, with 7 bases left between them. The germline CDR1 and CDR2 sequences are SEHNR and FQNEAQ (reference sequence). This CDR3 contains 13 residues.

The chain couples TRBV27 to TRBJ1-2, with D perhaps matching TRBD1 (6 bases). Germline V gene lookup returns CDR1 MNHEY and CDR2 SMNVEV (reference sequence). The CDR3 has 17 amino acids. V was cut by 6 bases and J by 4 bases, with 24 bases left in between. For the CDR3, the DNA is TGTGCCAGCAGCGGGGACCCCTGGACAGAAGACGGCTATGGCTACACCTTC. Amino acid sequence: CASSGDPWTEDGYGYTF.

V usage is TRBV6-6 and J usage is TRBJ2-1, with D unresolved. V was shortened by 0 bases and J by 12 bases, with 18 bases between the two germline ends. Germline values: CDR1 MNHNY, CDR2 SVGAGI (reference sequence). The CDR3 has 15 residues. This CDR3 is CASSYSRTVPGAQFF. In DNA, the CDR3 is TGTGCCAGCAGTTACTCGAGGACGGTACCAGGCGCGCAGTTCTTC.

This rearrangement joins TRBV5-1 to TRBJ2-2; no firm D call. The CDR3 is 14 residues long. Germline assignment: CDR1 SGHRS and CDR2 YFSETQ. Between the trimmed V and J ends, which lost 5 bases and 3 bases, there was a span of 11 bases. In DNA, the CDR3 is TGCGCCAGCAGTAAGTACCTGGACACCGGGGAGCTGTTTTTT. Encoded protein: CASSKYLDTGELFF. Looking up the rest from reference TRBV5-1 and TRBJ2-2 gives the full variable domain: KAGVTQTPRYLIKTRGQQVTLSCSPISGHRSVSWYQQTPGQGLQFLFEYFSETQRNKGNFPGRFSGRQFSNSRSEMNVSTLELGDSALYLCASSKYLDTGELFFGEGSRLTVL.